What follows is one T cell receptor (beta chain) and its context. The antigen remains undetermined. This specimen belongs to a study of CD8+ T cells in alopecia areata. Treatment indicated: oral pan-JAK inhibitor, 5-10 mg twice daily. Extraction and reverse transcription of RNA yielded cDNA as the sequencing template. Assay used: immunoSEQ multiplex PCR; TCRdb lists only in-frame clones, some missing. Among 150,000 to 200,000 clones listed, around 49% were seen once. Findings of the study overall: Within the top 100, expanded CD8+ clones significantly decreased with tofacitinib, as did scalp clonality. Scalp sample data also include resident alphabeta T cells from normal skin.

Sequenced material: CD8+ T cells sorted from blood, taken at approximately week 51, from a patient treated with tofacitinib. This receptor was identified in a human donor with alopecia areata.

The CDR3 loop reads CAWDSIGPSSGETQYF. Written as DNA, the CDR3 is TGTGCCTGGGACAGTATTGGGCCCTCATCGGGGGAGACCCAGTACTTC. This chain links TRBV30 with TRBJ2-5; D may correspond to TRBD1 or TRBD2 (5 bases each). This CDR3 contains 16 residues. Trimming took 5 bases from V and 5 from J, leaving 24 bases between them. The germline V gene encodes CDR1 GTSNPN and CDR2 SVGIG (reference sequence). The full variable domain, rest sourced from reference TRBV30 and TRBJ2-5, is SQTIHQWPATLVQPVGSPLSLECTVEGTSNPNLYWYRQAAGRGLQLLFYSVGIGQISSEVPQNLSASRPQDRQFILSSKKLLLSDSGFYLCAWDSIGPSSGETQYFGPGTRLLVL.